The rows below give T cell receptor beta chains drawn from one sample of a study of T cell changes during pregnancy in multiple sclerosis. Some clones are missing from TCRdb's copy, which holds only in-frame ones; the method was immunoSEQ multiplex PCR. Of over 45,000 clones in the sample, 70% to 90% were seen once. Sequences were derived from peripheral blood, sampled after pregnancy. All receptors come from a female donor with multiple sclerosis, enrolled in a pregnancy study. CDR3s include the opening cysteine and the closing phenylalanine or tryptophan. D genes are given only for firm matches. Clone size is not always given. Where it is, it says once, few, many or a class for expanded clones.

D gene	V gene	clone size	J gene	CDR3 protein	CDR3 DNA
-	TRBV7-8	few	TRBJ1-5	CASSADSNQPQHF	TGTGCCAGCAGCGCAGATAGCAATCAGCCCCAGCATTTT
-	TRBV10-3	-	TRBJ1-6	CAISEASSYNSPLHF	TGTGCCATCAGTGAAGCGAGCTCCTATAATTCACCCCTCCACTTT
TRBD1	TRBV28	-	TRBJ1-2	CASSPGQGISGYTF	TGTGCCAGCAGTCCCGGACAGGGTATCAGTGGCTACACCTTC
TRBD2	TRBV6-1	-	TRBJ2-7	CASSGLAGGYYEQYF	TGTGCCAGCAGTGGGCTAGCGGGGGGCTACTACGAGCAGTACTTC
TRBD1	TRBV6-1	-	TRBJ1-1	CASSSRTGLNTEAFF	TGTGCCAGCAGTTCCCGGACAGGGCTGAACACTGAAGCTTTCTTT
TRBD1	TRBV2	-	TRBJ1-5	CASREDRGMAQHF	TGTGCCAGCAGAGAGGACAGGGGTATGGCCCAGCATTTT
-	TRBV13	-	TRBJ2-3	CASSWEGGTDTQYF	TGTGCCAGCAGCTGGGAGGGGGGCACAGATACGCAGTATTTT
-	TRBV21-1	-	TRBJ2-5	CASSSLRDRGWGGETQYF	TGTGCCAGCAGTTCCCTCCGGGACAGGGGGTGGGGTGGTGAGACCCAGTACTTC
-	TRBV15	-	TRBJ2-3	CATSRDDGVSTDTQYF	TGTGCCACCAGCAGAGATGACGGGGTTAGCACAGATACGCAGTATTTT
-	TRBV9	-	TRBJ2-5	CASSQQGETQYF	TGTGCCAGCAGCCAACAGGGAGAGACCCAGTACTTC
-	TRBV9	once	TRBJ1-2	CASSRQVVYGYTF	TGTGCCAGCAGTCGACAGGTCGTCTATGGCTACACCTTC
-	TRBV6-1	-	TRBJ1-2	CASSEVPGFAYGYTF	TGTGCCAGCAGTGAAGTTCCGGGATTCGCCTATGGCTACACCTTC
-	TRBV5-1	-	TRBJ2-1	CASSLGSATYNEQFF	TGCGCCAGCAGCTTGGGCAGCGCAACCTACAATGAGCAGTTCTTC